The present T cell receptor (beta chain) was sequenced within a study of blood T cell repertoires in COVID-19 (dated by TCRdb to about 2020). For the wider study: Samples covering the acute and convalescent phases of COVID-19 were provided by collaborators in the United States, Italy and Spain. The prospective study material was composed of cDNA or gDNA derived from T cells, B-cell-depleted T cells, or PBMCs. Subjects who had been exposed to COVID-19, were actively infected with it, or had recovered from it provided the deeply sampled blood TCRbeta repertoires that made up the dataset. A freely available public database, intended as a resource for researchers studying the immune response to SARS-CoV-2, is where the repertoires were released. Samples came from the ongoing ImmuneRACE study (first 160 participants) plus 1,254 subjects from 6 global collaborators. A de-identified subject ID, COVID-19 status, age in years and sex were almost always included in the sample metadata. HLA class I and class II types, where available, came from metadata supplied by the sample provider rather than from assay-based typing.

TCRbeta CDR3 regions were amplified from genomic DNA using the immunoSEQ Assay, a bias-controlled multiplex PCR. As for how the authors treated the data: Within the assay, amplification of reference gene primers was used to estimate how many nucleated cells each sample contained. Sequence reads were collapsed and filtered to measure the absolute abundance of every unique TCRbeta CDR3 rearrangement. For each sample, productive Simpson clonality was calculated as the square root of Simpson's diversity index across productive rearrangements. This is the immuneACCESS table as TCRdb keeps it, with only in-frame sequences that have V and J called. A part of the clones is gone; compared with another copy, unresolved V genes explain less than half, and the rest is unexplained. V and J calls plus clone size are reproduced from that table; the DNA served to infer D and trimming. The table for this sample lists some 240,000 clones; roughly four fifths of them were counted only once. The ten biggest clones cover approximately 5.6% of the sample.

In Seattle, one collaborating source enrolled patients while the infection was active and tracked those patients longitudinally over the course of disease. Each collaborating institution followed its own protocols to collect whole blood in K2EDTA tubes. For TCRbeta analysis, collaborators shipped samples as frozen whole blood, isolated PBMCs, or DNA extracted from either of those sample types. Study-wide findings and limitations: The amount of clinical and demographic metadata varied by source and participant and was provided uncurated.

This clone appeared a single time. Its antigen is currently not known. Per-nucleotide qualities are absent, and no much larger clonotype sits a single base away. The sample consisted of peripheral blood. The clonotype comes from a woman in her 70s with COVID-19, enrolled during active disease.

The encoded CDR3 is CASSLGGLADYYNEQFF. The nucleotide sequence is TGCGCCAGCAGCTTGGGGGGACTAGCGGACTACTACAATGAGCAGTTCTTC. Rearrangement joined TRBV5-1 to TRBJ2-1; a stretch of 11 junction bases matches TRBD2. The cysteine opens and the phenylalanine closes a CDR3 of 17 amino acids. Just the 51-base CDR3 DNA is kept, in frame starting at base 1. Per the germline V gene, SGHRS is the CDR1 and YFSETQ is the CDR2. After removal of 0 bases from V and 3 bases from J, the junction retains 5 bases not matched to a gene. Supplemented by the reference TRBV5-1 and TRBJ2-1 proteins around the CDR3, the complete variable domain is KAGVTQTPRYLIKTRGQQVTLSCSPISGHRSVSWYQQTPGQGLQFLFEYFSETQRNKGNFPGRFSGRQFSNSRSEMNVSTLELGDSALYLCASSLGGLADYYNEQFFGPGTRLTVL.